Included here is one TCR beta chain sequence, with context. Antigen: not known. The PCR was carried out with 60 Vbeta primers and 13 Jbeta primers. The method was immunoSEQ multiplex PCR; TCRdb's version includes in-frame clones alone and lacks a portion of them. The repertoire has 45,000 to 60,000 clones, roughly 80% of them found once; the top ten carry roughly 8%. V shed 4 bases and J 3 bases; nucleotides not matched to a gene: 6. Germline V gene sequence: CDR1 WSHSY, CDR2 SAAADI. This CDR3 has 16 residues. The entry originates in a study of cytomegalovirus exposure and HLA in healthy donors. Study conclusions and caveats: In a later analysis, DRB1 alleles had the most associated TCRs; HLA-C alleles the fewest. Judged likely to be a sequencing artifact was a cluster of highly shared sequence variants. Rarity held for most TCR sequences, but there were some public TCRs that occurred in many donors.

This clonotype was sampled from a man aged 25-45 years in good health and CMV-seropositive. The rearrangement joins TRBV10-2 to TRBJ2-3; 11 positions agree with TRBD2. The sample taken for sequencing was PBMCs. This CDR3 is CASSGSGTSGTDTQYF. CDR3 bases: TGCGCCAGCAGTGGGTCCGGGACTAGCGGTACAGATACGCAGTATTTT.